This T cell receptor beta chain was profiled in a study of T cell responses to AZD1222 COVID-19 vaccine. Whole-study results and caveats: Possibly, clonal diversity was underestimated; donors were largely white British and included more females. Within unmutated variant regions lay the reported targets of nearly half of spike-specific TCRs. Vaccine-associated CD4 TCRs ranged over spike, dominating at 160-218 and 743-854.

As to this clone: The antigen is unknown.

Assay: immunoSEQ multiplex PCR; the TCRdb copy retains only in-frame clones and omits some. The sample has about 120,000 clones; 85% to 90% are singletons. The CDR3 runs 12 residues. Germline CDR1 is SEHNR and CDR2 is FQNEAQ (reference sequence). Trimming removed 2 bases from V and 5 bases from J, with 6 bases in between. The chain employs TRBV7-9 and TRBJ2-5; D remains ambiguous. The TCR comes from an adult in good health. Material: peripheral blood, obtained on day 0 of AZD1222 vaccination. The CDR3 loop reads CASSLSVETQYF. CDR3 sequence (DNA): TGTGCCAGCAGCTTATCTGTGGAGACCCAGTACTTC.